The T cell receptor (beta chain) described here comes from a study of identical twins. Study-level findings and limits: Models predicted less out-of-frame TCR alpha sharing in monozygotic twins than was found.

CDR1 and CDR2 (germline): SNHLY, FYNNEI. The CDR3 runs 14 residues. There are many counts of this clonotype. The antigen remains undetermined. A universal primer binding site was introduced by template switching. The final cDNA contained unique molecular identifiers. Each CDR3 protein is one row after TCRdb ran MiXCR on the 5' RACE reads. Among about 220,000 distinct CDR3 sequences listed, 7.5% were seen once. In addition, the sample was reused for a study of yellow fever vaccine responses in identical twins.

The material sequenced was memory (CD45RO+) T cells sorted from blood. The origin of this receptor is a woman aged 18 to 35 in good health. The V gene is TRBV2, the J gene TRBJ2-2; the D gene is possibly TRBD2 (6 bases). The CDR3 coding sequence is TGTGGAACCACCCGGGAGATCGACACCGGGGAGCTGTTTTTT. It encodes CGTTREIDTGELFF.